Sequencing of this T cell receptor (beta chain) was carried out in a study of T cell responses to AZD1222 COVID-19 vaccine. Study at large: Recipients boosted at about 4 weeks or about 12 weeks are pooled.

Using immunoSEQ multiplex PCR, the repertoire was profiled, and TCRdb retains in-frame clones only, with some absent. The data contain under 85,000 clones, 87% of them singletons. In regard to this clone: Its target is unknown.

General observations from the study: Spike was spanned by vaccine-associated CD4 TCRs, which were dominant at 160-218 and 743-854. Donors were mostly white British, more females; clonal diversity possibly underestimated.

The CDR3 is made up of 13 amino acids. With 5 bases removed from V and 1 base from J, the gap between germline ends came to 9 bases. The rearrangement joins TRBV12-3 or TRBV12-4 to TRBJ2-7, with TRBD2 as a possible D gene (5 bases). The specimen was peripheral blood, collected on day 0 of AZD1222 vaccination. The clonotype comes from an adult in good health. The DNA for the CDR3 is TGTGCCAGCAGTCTCGGACTTTCCTACGAGCAGTACTTC. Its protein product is CASSLGLSYEQYF.